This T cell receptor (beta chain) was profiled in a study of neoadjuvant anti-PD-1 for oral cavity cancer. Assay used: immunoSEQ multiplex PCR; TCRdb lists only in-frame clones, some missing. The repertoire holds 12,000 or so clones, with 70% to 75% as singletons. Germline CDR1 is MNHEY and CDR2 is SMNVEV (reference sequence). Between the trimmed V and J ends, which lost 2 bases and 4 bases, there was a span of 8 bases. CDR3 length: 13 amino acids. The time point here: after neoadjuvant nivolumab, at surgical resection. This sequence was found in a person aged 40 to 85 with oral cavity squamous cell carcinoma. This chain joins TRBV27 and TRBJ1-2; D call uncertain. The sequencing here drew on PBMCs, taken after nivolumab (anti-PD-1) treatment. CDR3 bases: TGTGCCAGCAGTTTAAGTGGCCTCTATGGCTACACCTTC. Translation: CASSLSGLYGYTF.